This T cell receptor beta chain was observed in a study of T cell responses to AZD1222 COVID-19 vaccine. Findings and limits, study-wide: Only five or six AZD1222 recipients were seropositive at baseline. Across the whole spike, CD4 TCRs peaked at regions 160-218 and 743-854. Donors were mostly white British, more females; clonal diversity possibly underestimated.

As regards this clone: Its target is not known.

Method: immunoSEQ multiplex PCR; TCRdb's copy keeps in-frame clones and lacks some. The table has tens of thousands of clones, around 87% seen once. The material was peripheral blood, obtained on day 0 of AZD1222 vaccination. The sequence came from an adult in good health.

The CDR3 loop reads CASSWRPRDYEQYF. DNA for the CDR3: TGTGCCAGCAGCTGGCGTCCCAGGGACTACGAGCAGTACTTC. The J gene is TRBJ2-7, the V gene TRBV27, with D perhaps TRBD1 (5 bases). This CDR3 is built from 14 residues. The V end was cut by 6 bases, the J end by 3 bases, with 15 bases between. CDR1 is MNHEY and CDR2 is SMNVEV in the germline V gene (reference sequence).